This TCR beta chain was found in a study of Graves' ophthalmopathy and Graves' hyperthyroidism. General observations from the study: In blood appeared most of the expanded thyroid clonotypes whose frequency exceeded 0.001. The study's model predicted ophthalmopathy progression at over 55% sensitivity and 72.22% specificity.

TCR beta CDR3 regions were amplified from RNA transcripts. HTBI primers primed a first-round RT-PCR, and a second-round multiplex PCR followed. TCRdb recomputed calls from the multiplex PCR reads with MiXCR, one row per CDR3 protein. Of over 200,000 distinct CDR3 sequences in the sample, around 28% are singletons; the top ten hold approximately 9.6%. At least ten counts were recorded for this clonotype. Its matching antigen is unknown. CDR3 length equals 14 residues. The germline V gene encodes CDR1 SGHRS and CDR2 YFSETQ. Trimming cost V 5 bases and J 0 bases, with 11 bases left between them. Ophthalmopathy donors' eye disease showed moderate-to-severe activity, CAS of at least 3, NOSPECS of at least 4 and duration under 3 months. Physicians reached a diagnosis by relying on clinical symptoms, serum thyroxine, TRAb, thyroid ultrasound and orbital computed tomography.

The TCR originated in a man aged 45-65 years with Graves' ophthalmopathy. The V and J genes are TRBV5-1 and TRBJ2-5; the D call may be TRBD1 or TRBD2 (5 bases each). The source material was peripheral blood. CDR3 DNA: TGCGCCAGCAGACACGGGACGGACCAAGAGACCCAGTACTTC. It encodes CASRHGTDQETQYF.